This T cell receptor beta chain emerged from a study of response to subunit inactivated influenza vaccine. Via MiXCR, TCRdb re-called the RT-PCR reads, giving one row per CDR3 protein. Among 700,000 to 800,000 distinct CDR3 sequences listed, roughly 20% were seen once. Whole-study findings and limits: Each seasonal influenza vaccination, the authors suggested, recruits few new T cells.

The CDR3 sequence is 15 residues long. V was trimmed by 2 bases and J by 6 bases, leaving 13 bases between them. Germline-derived CDR1 and CDR2 are ENHRY and SYGVKD. In regard to this clonotype: The antigen remains undetermined.

The chain couples TRBV10-3 to TRBJ2-2, with unresolved D. The sequencing here drew on PBMCs from blood, taken roughly 5 days after vaccination. The source of this sequence is a man aged 45-60 years who received an inactivated influenza vaccine. The CDR3 nucleotides read TGTGCCATCAGTGAGGCGCTAGTGTCCTCCGGGGAGCTGTTTTTT. Translating gives CAISEALVSSGELFF.